This T cell receptor beta chain was obtained from a study of blood T cell repertoires in COVID-19. Germline CDR1 SGHDT, CDR2 YYEEEE. The CDR3 runs to 16 residues. V gave up 0 bases and J gave up 5 bases, with 17 bases separating them. Measured with immunoSEQ multiplex PCR; TCRdb has only the in-frame clones, and not every one. This table holds 150,000 to 200,000 clones, roughly 91% found once. Sequencing was done on a sample of peripheral blood. The TCR sequence derives from a human donor in a cohort sampled during active COVID-19. The gene calls are TRBV5-6 and TRBJ1-2, with unresolved D. CDR3 sequence reads: CASSLAWARGRYGYTF. In DNA, the CDR3 is TGTGCCAGCAGCTTGGCTTGGGCCAGAGGGAGATATGGCTACACCTTC. Full variable domain (missing parts from reference TRBV5-6 and TRBJ1-2): DAGVTQSPTHLIKTRGQQVTLRCSPKSGHDTVSWYQQALGQGPQFIFQYYEEEERQRGNFPDRFSGHQFPNYSSELNVNALLLGDSALYLCASSLAWARGRYGYTFGSGTRLTVV.